These 2 T cell receptor beta chains share one sample of origin, sequenced in a study of shared clonotypes between healthy human individuals. TCRdb's table, derived via immunoSEQ multiplex PCR, lists solely in-frame clones and lacks some. The sample lists approximately 1,500,000 clones; 95% to 97% were seen once. The material sequenced was naive CD4+ T cells sorted from blood. Subset meaning: CD45RA+ positively selected. The source of these receptors is a man between 25 and 39 years old in good health.

The chain employs TRBV9 and TRBJ1-5; a weak D match, TRBD1 (5 bases). V was pared by 2 bases and J by 3 bases, with 9 bases between. This CDR3 is built from 14 residues. CDR1 and CDR2 (germline): SGDLS, YYNGEE. The CDR3 coding sequence is TGTGCCAGCAGCGTCGGACACGACAATCAGCCCCAGCATTTT. Encoded protein: CASSVGHDNQPQHF.

The CDR3 loop reads CASYPTAIGNEQFF. In DNA, the CDR3 is TGTGCCAGCTACCCGACAGCTATCGGGAATGAGCAGTTCTTC. The chain couples TRBV18 to TRBJ2-1, with TRBD1 as a possible D gene (5 bases). V lost 7 bases to trimming and J lost 7 bases, with 17 bases between them. This CDR3 is 14 amino acids long. Germline CDR1 reads KGHSH; CDR2 reads LQKENI.